Here is one T cell receptor beta chain with its context. Its antigen remains unknown. A junction end diverges from the germline sequence, so it may reflect a read error. Germline loops: CDR1 MDHEN, CDR2 SYDVKM. The CDR3 length is 18 residues. This sample was included in a study of regulatory T cells in long-lasting Graves disease. Study overall: Over 5 years of antithyroid drugs plus positive TSH receptor antibodies defined persistent Graves' disease.

Findings and caveats of the study: Gene preferences differed: TRBV28, TRBJ1-2, TRBJ2-5 in persistent cases.

CDR3 regions were amplified by Arm-PCR using iRepertoire HTBI primers to build TCR beta libraries. TCRdb recomputed calls from the multiplex PCR reads with MiXCR, one row per CDR3 protein. The table lists some 340,000 distinct CDR3 sequences, 20% to 25% of them singletons, with 25% to 35% in the top ten. Time point defined: persistent/refractory GD, antithyroid drugs over 5 years with positive TRAb. After RNA was extracted from PBMCs, the TCR library was made from it. The specimen comprised peripheral blood mononuclear cells (PBMCs), sampled when the disease was refractory, from a patient treated with antithyroid drugs. This chain connects TRBV28 to TRBJ1-3; D perhaps matches TRBD1 (5 bases). The sequence derives from a woman aged 40-49 years with Graves disease. The CDR3 here is CASSLYRIRGISGNAIYF. CDR3 in DNA: TGTGCCAGCAGTTTATATCGTATTCGGGGGATCTCTGGAAACGCCATATATTTT.